Listed below are T cell receptor beta chains from one sample, sequenced in a study of blood T cell repertoires in COVID-19. The method was immunoSEQ multiplex PCR; TCRdb's version includes in-frame clones alone and lacks a portion of them. This table holds roughly 96,000 clones, 80% to 85% found once. The sequenced material came from peripheral blood. The source is a man between 60 and 75 years old with acute or convalescent COVID-19. Each CDR3 is given with its conserved first and last residue. D genes are given only for firm matches. Only part of the rows carry a size: once, few, many, or a class if the clone is expanded.

D: TRBD1
length: 13
J: TRBJ2-1
V: TRBV24-1
size: NA
CDR3: CATGPDRGGEQFF
DNA: TGTGCCACCGGCCCTGACAGGGGAGGTGAGCAGTTCTTC

D: NA
length: 15
J: TRBJ1-3
V: TRBV19
size: NA
CDR3: CASSLLGASGNTIYF
DNA: TGTGCCAGTTCCTTACTTGGTGCGTCTGGAAACACCATATATTTT

D: NA
length: 15
J: TRBJ2-5
V: TRBV6-1
size: once
CDR3: CASSEARGGLETQYF
DNA: TGTGCCAGCAGTGAAGCAAGGGGGGGGTTGGAGACCCAGTACTTC

D: TRBD2
length: 13
J: TRBJ2-2
V: TRBV30
size: large
CDR3: CAWRLAGSGELFF
DNA: TGTGCCTGGAGACTAGCGGGGTCCGGGGAGCTGTTTTTT

D: TRBD1
length: 15
J: TRBJ2-1
V: TRBV19
size: NA
CDR3: CASSLRQGAGNEQFF
DNA: TGTGCCAGTAGTCTTAGACAGGGGGCCGGAAATGAGCAGTTCTTC

D: NA
length: 12
J: TRBJ2-7
V: TRBV11-1
size: NA
CDR3: CASSKDSYEQYF
DNA: TGTGCCAGCAGTAAAGACAGCTACGAGCAGTACTTC

D: NA
length: 15
J: TRBJ1-2
V: TRBV5-5
size: NA
CDR3: CASSLMGGASYGYTF
DNA: TGTGCCAGCAGCTTGATGGGAGGGGCTTCCTATGGCTACACCTTC

D: NA
length: 13
J: TRBJ2-7
V: TRBV27
size: once
CDR3: CASSLVGSTEQYF
DNA: TGTGCCAGCAGTTTGGTGGGCAGTACGGAGCAGTACTTC

D: NA
length: 16
J: TRBJ2-2
V: TRBV5-1
size: NA
CDR3: CASSLQGIANTGELFF
DNA: TGCGCCAGCAGCTTGCAGGGGATTGCGAACACCGGGGAGCTGTTTTTT

D: NA
length: 12
J: TRBJ1-2
V: TRBV3-1/TRBV3-2
size: NA
CDR3: CASSQGQDGYTF
DNA: TGTGCCAGCAGCCAAGGGCAGGATGGCTACACCTTC

D: NA
length: 15
J: TRBJ2-1
V: TRBV9
size: NA
CDR3: CASSVGQGKDNEQFF
DNA: TGTGCCAGCAGCGTAGGCCAGGGGAAGGACAATGAGCAGTTCTTC

D: NA
length: 14
J: TRBJ2-7
V: TRBV5-1
size: few
CDR3: CASRLDGSSYEQYF
DNA: TGCGCCAGCAGGCTAGACGGGAGCTCCTACGAGCAGTACTTC

D: NA
length: 17
J: TRBJ1-5
V: TRBV19
size: NA
CDR3: CASSIWRGEGLRVAQHF
DNA: TGTGCCAGTAGTATCTGGAGGGGCGAGGGGTTACGGGTGGCCCAGCATTTT

D: TRBD1
length: 14
J: TRBJ1-3
V: TRBV10-3
size: once
CDR3: CAIYWDRGTNTIYF
DNA: TGTGCCATCTACTGGGACAGGGGAACAAACACCATATATTTT